One T cell receptor beta chain is described in this entry. Its antigen is unknown. The record originates from a study of memory CD4+ T cells and cytomegalovirus serostatus. Study at large: Of the healthy Belgian adults, 9 were CMV seropositive and 20 to 30 seronegative. Study-wide results and limits: Each of 65 to 75 CMV-associated TCRbeta sequences occurred in one to five individuals.

Single viable CD3+CD4+CD8-CD45RO+ cells were sorted as the memory CD4+ T cells. Serostatus was set by detecting CMV pp150, pp28, p38, p52 IgG. Data came from immunoSEQ multiplex PCR; TCRdb stores just in-frame clones and leaves some out. The sample includes approximately 50,000 clones, under 80% of them seen just once. Input material: memory CD4+ T cells from blood. The source of this sequence is an adult in good health and CMV-seronegative.

The DNA of the CDR3 is TGTGCCAGTAAGAGTCAGGGCTCTGGAAACACCATATATTTT. It encodes CASKSQGSGNTIYF. This sequence joins TRBV19 and TRBJ1-3, with D perhaps matching TRBD1 (5 bases). The CDR3 length is 14 residues. The ends were cut back, 7 bases at V and 0 bases at J, with 10 bases in the middle. Germline CDR1 reads LNHDA; CDR2 reads SQIVND (reference sequence).